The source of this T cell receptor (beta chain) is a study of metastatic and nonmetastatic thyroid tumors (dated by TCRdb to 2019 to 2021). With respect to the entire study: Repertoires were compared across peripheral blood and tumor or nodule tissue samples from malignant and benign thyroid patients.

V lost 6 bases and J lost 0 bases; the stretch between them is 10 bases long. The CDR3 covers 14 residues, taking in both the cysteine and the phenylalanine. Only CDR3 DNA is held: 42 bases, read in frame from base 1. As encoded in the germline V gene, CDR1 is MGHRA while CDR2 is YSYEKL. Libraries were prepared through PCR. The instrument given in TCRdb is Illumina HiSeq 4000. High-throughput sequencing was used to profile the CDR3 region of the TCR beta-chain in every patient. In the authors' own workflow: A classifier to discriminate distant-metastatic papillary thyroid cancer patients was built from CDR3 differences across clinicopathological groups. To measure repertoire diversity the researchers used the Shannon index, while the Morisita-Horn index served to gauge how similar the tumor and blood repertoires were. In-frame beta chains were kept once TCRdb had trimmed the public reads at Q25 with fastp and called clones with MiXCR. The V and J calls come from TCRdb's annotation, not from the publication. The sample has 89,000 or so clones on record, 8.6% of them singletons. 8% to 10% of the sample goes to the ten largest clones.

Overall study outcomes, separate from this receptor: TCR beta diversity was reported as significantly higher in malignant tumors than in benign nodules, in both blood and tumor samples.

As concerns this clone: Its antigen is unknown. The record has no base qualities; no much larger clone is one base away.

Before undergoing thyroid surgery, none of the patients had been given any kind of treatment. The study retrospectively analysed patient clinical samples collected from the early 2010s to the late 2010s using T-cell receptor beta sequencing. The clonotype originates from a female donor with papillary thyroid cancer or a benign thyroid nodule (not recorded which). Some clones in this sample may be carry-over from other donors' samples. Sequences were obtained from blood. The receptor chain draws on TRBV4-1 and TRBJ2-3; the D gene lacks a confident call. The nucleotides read TGCGCCAGCAGTAGCCGAACTAGCACAGATACGCAGTATTTT. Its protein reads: CASSSRTSTDTQYF.